The present TCR beta chain was sequenced within a study of blood T cell repertoires in COVID-19 (dated by TCRdb to about 2020). Regarding the complete study: Samples from collaborators originated in the United States, Italy and Spain and spanned both the acute and convalescent phases of COVID-19. Deeply sampled blood TCRbeta repertoires from subjects exposed to, actively infected with, or recovered from COVID-19 were included in the dataset. The prospective study material was composed of cDNA or gDNA derived from T cells, B-cell-depleted T cells, or PBMCs. Samples came from the ongoing ImmuneRACE study (first 160 participants) plus 1,254 subjects from 6 global collaborators. The repertoires were released in a freely available public database intended as a resource for research on the immune response to SARS-CoV-2. Where available, HLA class I and class II types were obtained from metadata supplied by the sample provider rather than from assay-based typing. Sample metadata almost always included a de-identified subject ID, COVID-19 status, age in years and sex. Study-wide conclusions, independent of this receptor: The amount of clinical and demographic metadata varied by source and participant and was provided uncurated.

CDR1 and CDR2, looked up from the germline V gene, are SGDLS and YYNGEE. V is pared back by 0 bases and J by 6 bases, with 11 bases lying between the germline termini. Counted from cysteine to phenylalanine, this CDR3 has 14 amino acids. Just CDR3 DNA is preserved here, 42 bases in frame from base 1. Comments on this clone: It lacks a known antigen. No clone much larger than this one lies a single base away; base qualities are absent.

The immunoSEQ Assay, a bias-controlled multiplex PCR, was used to amplify TCRbeta CDR3 regions from genomic DNA. Turning to the authors' computational methods: Nucleated cell counts per sample were estimated from amplification of reference gene primers within the assay. Sequence reads were collapsed and filtered to measure the absolute abundance of every unique TCRbeta CDR3 rearrangement. For each sample, productive Simpson clonality was calculated by taking the square root of Simpson's diversity index across productive rearrangements. TCRdb holds this immuneACCESS table with in-frame rearrangements only. Some clones are missing; in checked studies, unresolved V genes explain under half, and the rest has no known cause. D and trimming come from the DNA, and the V and J calls and clone size come from that table. Counted in this sample were 20,000 to 25,000 clones; 80% to 90% of them appeared once. The biggest ten clones account for 6% of the sample.

Collaborating institutions collected whole blood in K2EDTA tubes following their own protocols. Collaborator samples were shipped for TCRbeta analysis as frozen whole blood, isolated PBMCs, or DNA extracted from either sample type. This TCR was recovered from a human donor in a cohort sampled during active COVID-19. The rearranged chain carries TRBV9 and TRBJ2-3, with the D gene not confidently named. The material sequenced was peripheral blood. CDR3 sequence: CASSVAERADTQYF. The DNA reads as follows: TGTGCCAGCAGCGTAGCTGAACGCGCGGATACGCAGTATTTT.